The clone carrying this TCR beta chain was picked up a small number of times. Its cognate antigen is unknown. No culture or expansion preceded analysis of these blood cells. This sample is part of a study of neoadjuvant anti-PD-1 for oral cavity cancer. Trimming removed 5 bases at V and 2 bases at J, with 7 bases between. This CDR3 spans 13 amino acids. The germline V gene encodes CDR1 SGHTA and CDR2 FQGTGA. Clones were sequenced by immunoSEQ multiplex PCR, and TCRdb holds only the in-frame ones, with some missing. The table lists 55,000 to 80,000 clones, about 83% of them singletons. Whole-study results and caveats: Treg/Th17 ratio rose with pretreatment blood and fell with post-treatment tumor TCRbeta clonality. TCR analyses covered only a few patients per response group.

This chain links TRBV7-3 with TRBJ1-3, with a weak D call TRBD1 (5 bases). The sample was PBMCs, taken before nivolumab (anti-PD-1) treatment. The TCR comes from a person between 40 and 85 years old with oral cavity squamous cell carcinoma. DNA for the CDR3: TGTGCCAGCAGCGGGGGTCCTGGAAACACCATATATTTT. Its protein is CASSGGPGNTIYF. The full variable domain, rest sourced from reference TRBV7-3 and TRBJ1-3, is GAGVSQTPSNKVTEKGKYVELRCDPISGHTALYWYRQSLGQGPEFLIYFQGTGAADDSGLPNDRFFAVRPEGSVSTLKIQRTERGDSAVYLCASSGGPGNTIYFGEGSWLTVV.